Shown below are 22 T cell receptor beta chains from a single sample sequenced in a study of radiation and T cells in renal cell carcinoma. Assay used: immunoSEQ multiplex PCR; TCRdb lists only in-frame clones, some missing. The data show about 150,000 clones, with nearly 90% seen just once and 9.5% to 15% held by the top ten. Time point reported: baseline pretreatment blood. As to treatment: 15 Gy SBRT to primary tumor, nephrectomy 4 weeks later. The specimen was blood, collected from a patient whose treatment included radiotherapy and nephrectomy. The receptors were gathered from a woman aged 50 to 65 with renal cell carcinoma.

The J gene is TRBJ2-1, the V gene TRBV5-1; TRBD2 is a possible D gene (6 bases). V was cut by 5 bases and J by 3 bases, with 15 bases left in between. Germline CDR1 is SGHRS and CDR2 is YFSETQ. CDR3 size: 15 residues. For the CDR3, the DNA is TGCGCCAGCAGTAATGACCCGGGAGTCTACAATGAGCAGTTCTTC. Its translation: CASSNDPGVYNEQFF.

This clone was seen a handful of times. The chain has TRBV7-3 and TRBJ2-2; D remains ambiguous. The CDR3 runs 14 residues. V gave up 2 bases and J gave up 2 bases, with 6 bases separating them. Germline assignment: CDR1 SGHTA and CDR2 FQGTGA. The CDR3 protein is CASSLDTNTGELFF. The CDR3 coding sequence is TGTGCCAGCAGCTTAGACACTAACACCGGGGAGCTGTTTTTT. Full variable domain (remainder filled in from reference TRBV7-3 and TRBJ2-2): GAGVSQTPSNKVTEKGKYVELRCDPISGHTALYWYRQSLGQGPEFLIYFQGTGAADDSGLPNDRFFAVRPEGSVSTLKIQRTERGDSAVYLCASSLDTNTGELFFGEGSRLTVL.

This rearrangement joins TRBV7-2 to TRBJ2-7; 7 bases are shared with TRBD1. The CDR3 totals 15 residues. In germline, CDR1 is SGHTA, CDR2 FQGNSA. Trimming removed 3 bases from V and 3 bases from J; junction bases left unmatched: 8. This CDR3 is CASSLAGTVVYEQYF. The CDR3 DNA reads TGTGCCAGCAGCTTGGCCGGGACAGTAGTCTACGAGCAGTACTTC. The variable domain in full, completed from reference TRBV7-2 and TRBJ2-7, reads GAGVSQSPSNKVTEKGKDVELRCDPISGHTALYWYRQSLGQGLEFLIYFQGNSAPDKSGLPSDRFSAERTGGSVSTLTIQRTQQEDSAVYLCASSLAGTVVYEQYFGPGTRLTVT.

The chain carries TRBV7-8 and TRBJ1-2; D perhaps matches TRBD1 (6 bases). Trimming removed 1 base at V and 4 bases at J, with 13 bases between. The CDR3 spans 15 residues. Germline loops: CDR1 SGHVS, CDR2 FQNEAQ. DNA for the CDR3: TGTGCCAGCAGCTTAGAGGCAGGGGTTAGCTATGGCTACACCTTC. As protein: CASSLEAGVSYGYTF.

Notes on this clone: The same CDR3 can be traced to other DNA sequences in this sample. V is TRBV18 and J is TRBJ2-7, with 9 bases fitting TRBD1. The germline V gene encodes CDR1 KGHSH and CDR2 LQKENI. Trimming at V came to 3 bases and at J to 4 bases, leaving 4 bases not matched to a gene. The CDR3 has 14 residues. The CDR3 DNA reads as TGTGCCAGCTCACCTGGGACAGGGTTTTACGAGCAGTACTTC. This codes for CASSPGTGFYEQYF. Based on the CDR3 plus reference TRBV18 and TRBJ2-7, the full variable domain is NAGVMQNPRHLVRRRGQEARLRCSPMKGHSHVYWYRQLPEEGLKFMVYLQKENIIDESGMPKERFSAEFPKEGPSILRIQQVVRGDSAAYFCASSPGTGFYEQYFGPGTRLTVT.

V usage is TRBV14 and J usage is TRBJ2-7; D unresolved. The V gene's germline CDR1 is SGHDN and CDR2 FVKESK. The CDR3 length is 13 residues. Trimming cost V 4 bases and J 0 bases, with 7 bases left between them. The chain's CDR3 is CASSPTHSYEQYF. Here the CDR3 DNA reads TGTGCCAGCAGCCCGACACACTCCTACGAGCAGTACTTC.

As for this clone: This same CDR3 is encoded by further DNA sequences in the sample. The gene calls are TRBV5-1 and TRBJ2-7; weak D call: TRBD1 (5 bases). The CDR3 sequence is 13 residues long. Germline loops: CDR1 SGHRS, CDR2 YFSETQ. V was shortened by 0 bases and J by 2 bases, with 6 bases between the two germline ends. In DNA, the CDR3 is TGCGCCAGCAGCTTGGAGGGGACCTACGAGCAGTACTTC. Protein: CASSLEGTYEQYF.

The DNA of the CDR3 is TGTGCCAGCAGCTTAAATAACGGCAATGAGCAGTTCTTC. This translates into CASSLNNGNEQFF. The V gene is TRBV7-3, the J gene TRBJ2-1; D is undetermined. V lost 1 base, J lost 6 bases, and 7 bases lay in between. The germline gives CDR1 SGHTA, CDR2 FQGTGA. This CDR3 region has 13 residues.

The genes are TRBV9 and TRBJ2-5, with D possibly TRBD2 on 6 matching bases. V shed 3 bases and J shed 4 bases, with 10 bases lying between them. The CDR3 sequence is 13 residues long. Looked up from germline, CDR1 is SGDLS and CDR2 is YYNGEE. CDR3 amino acids: CASSARLGETQYF. In nucleotides, the CDR3 is TGTGCCAGCAGCGCCCGACTAGGAGAGACCCAGTACTTC.

The chain is built from TRBV25-1 and TRBJ2-1, with TRBD2 identical over 13 bases. CDR1 and CDR2 from the germline V gene are MGHDK and SYGVNS. The CDR3 totals 15 residues. V was clipped by 7 bases and J by 6 bases; unmatched bases: 6. CDR3: CASKSGLAGPNEQFF. The CDR3 DNA sequence: TGTGCCAGCAAATCGGGACTAGCGGGGCCCAATGAGCAGTTCTTC.

The CDR3 reads CASSGPLGDSMDQETQYF. The CDR3 DNA reads as TGCGCCAGCAGTGGTCCACTAGGGGACAGCATGGACCAAGAGACCCAGTACTTC. The V and J genes are TRBV10-1 and TRBJ2-5, with 7 bases lining up with TRBD1. Germline CDR1 and CDR2: WNHNN and SYGVQD (reference sequence). The J segment lost 0 bases and the V segment lost 4 bases, leaving 14 bases of the junction unmatched. The length of the CDR3 is 18 residues.

This clone was picked up one time. The V gene is TRBV7-9, the J gene TRBJ2-7; perhaps TRBD1 as D (6 bases). CDR3 size: 16 residues. V was pared by 5 bases and J by 1 base, with 18 bases between. In germline, CDR1 is SEHNR, CDR2 FQNEAQ (reference sequence). CDR3 nucleotide sequence: TGTGCCAGCAGCGCCCCCTCGGGCAGGGGATCCTACGAGCAGTACTTC. It encodes CASSAPSGRGSYEQYF.

The CDR3 reads CASSGEAGAFF. The CDR3 nucleotides read TGTGCCAGCAGCGGCGAGGCGGGCGCTTTCTTT. This chain connects TRBV9 to TRBJ1-1; D is unclear. CDR1 is SGDLS and CDR2 is YYNGEE in the germline V gene. The CDR3 covers 11 residues. V gave up 3 bases and J gave up 11 bases, with 11 bases separating them.

J is TRBJ1-5 and V is TRBV19, with D perhaps matching TRBD1 (5 bases). The CDR3 has 14 residues. The V and J ends lost 3 bases and 6 bases respectively, with 12 bases between them. CDR1 LNHDA and CDR2 SQIVND come from the germline V gene (reference sequence). CDR3 DNA sequence: TGTGCCAGTAGTATCGACCCAGGGTCTCAGCCCCAGCATTTT. Protein product: CASSIDPGSQPQHF.

The chain combines TRBV5-8 with TRBJ2-1; weak D call: TRBD2 (5 bases). Trimming removed 2 bases at V and 7 bases at J, with 16 bases between. Germline CDR1 reads SGHTS; CDR2 reads YDEGEE. The CDR3 is 15 residues long. The CDR3, as DNA: TGTGCCAGCAGCTTAGGGCTGAGGGCATTGAATGAGCAGTTCTTC. It specifies CASSLGLRALNEQFF.

V usage is TRBV9 and J usage is TRBJ2-2, with D hard to call. The CDR3 has 15 residues. The ends were cut back, 0 bases at V and 3 bases at J, with 9 bases in the middle. CDR1 SGDLS and CDR2 YYNGEE come from the germline V gene. The CDR3 nucleotides are TGTGCCAGCAGCGTAGAGGGAACGTACACCGGGGAGCTGTTTTTT. Its protein is CASSVEGTYTGELFF.

This clone appeared once. This rearrangement joins TRBV4-1 to TRBJ1-3; 7 bases are shared with TRBD1. The CDR3 consists of 16 residues. Germline loops: CDR1 MGHRA, CDR2 YSYEKL. Unmatched junction bases numbered 8, after V lost 2 bases and J lost 4 bases. CDR3 DNA: TGCGCCAGCAGCCAATACGTTGGGACAGCGGGAAACACCATATATTTT. It translates to CASSQYVGTAGNTIYF.

The chain uses TRBV7-8 and TRBJ1-2; D unresolved. The CDR3 is 10 residues long. Trimming took off 6 bases at V and 8 bases at J, with 7 bases between the two ends. Per germline, CDR1 SGHVS and CDR2 FQNEAQ. DNA of the CDR3: TGTGCCAGCAGTCGAGGGGGCTACACCTTC. It codes for CASSRGGYTF. Together with reference TRBV7-8 and TRBJ1-2, the CDR3 gives the full variable domain: GAGVSQSPRYKVAKRGQDVALRCDPISGHVSLFWYQQALGQGPEFLTYFQNEAQLDKSGLPSDRFFAERPEGSVSTLKIQRTQQEDSAVYLCASSRGGYTFGSGTRLTVV.

Only a few counts were recorded for this clone. The V gene is TRBV5-1, the J gene TRBJ1-6; D is perhaps TRBD1 (5 bases). This CDR3 comprises 17 residues. The V gene's germline CDR1 is SGHRS and CDR2 YFSETQ. The germline V and J ends were trimmed by 6 bases and 8 bases, with 24 bases remaining between them. CDR3 loop: CASTTEPGGKNDSPLHF. CDR3 nucleotides: TGCGCCAGCACCACCGAACCCGGGGGGAAGAATGATTCACCCCTCCACTTT.

V usage is TRBV9 and J usage is TRBJ1-2; no reliable D call. V shed 0 bases and J shed 8 bases, with 11 bases lying between them. CDR1 is SGDLS, CDR2 YYNGEE, per germline. The CDR3 contains 13 residues. Written as DNA, the CDR3 is TGTGCCAGCAGCGTAGGGGAGGGTTTCGGCTACACCTTC. Translating gives CASSVGEGFGYTF.

The chain combines TRBV30 with TRBJ2-5; 8 nucleotides align to TRBD1. The J call may be faulty, since TRBJ2-7 better matches the DNA end. The CDR3 extends over 12 amino acids. Germline values: CDR1 GTSNPN, CDR2 SVGIG (reference sequence). The CDR3 bases are TGTGCCTGGAGACTACAGGGGGACGAGCAGTACTTC. This sequence encodes CAWRLQGDEQYF.

V and J are TRBV18 and TRBJ1-1; 8 positions match TRBD1. CDR3 length: 15 amino acids. The germline CDR1 and CDR2 sequences are KGHSH and LQKENI. V lost 6 bases, J lost 0 bases, and 6 bases stayed unmatched. CDR3 in amino acids: CASSDRDNMNTEAFF. The CDR3 bases are TGTGCCAGCTCGGACAGGGACAACATGAACACTGAAGCTTTCTTT.